The rows below give T cell receptor beta chains drawn from one sample of a study of PD-1 blockade in classical Hodgkin lymphoma. TCRdb keeps only in-frame clones here, not all; method: immunoSEQ multiplex PCR. Of tens of thousands of clones in the sample, more than 80% were seen once. The sample consisted of peripheral blood mononuclear cells (PBMCs), taken before the fourth cycle of nivolumab. The receptors stem from a human donor with classical Hodgkin lymphoma. CDR3s include the opening cysteine and the closing phenylalanine or tryptophan. D genes are given only for firm matches. Not every row has a clone size; where given, it reads once, few, many or a size class.

v_gene: TRBV7-8; j_gene: TRBJ2-3; d_gene: TRBD2; abundance: NA; CDR3nt: TGTGCCAGCAGCTCGGAGCGGGGATTGGCAAGCACAGATACGCAGTATTTT; CDR3aa: CASSSERGLASTDTQYF
v_gene: TRBV5-4; j_gene: TRBJ2-1; d_gene: NA; abundance: NA; CDR3nt: TGTGCCAGCGCCGACCGGGACTTACCAAATGAGCAGTTCTTC; CDR3aa: CASADRDLPNEQFF
v_gene: TRBV28; j_gene: TRBJ1-1; d_gene: NA; abundance: once; CDR3nt: TGTGCCAGCAGTTTAGACGTCACCTTTAAGAACACTGAAGCTTTCTTT; CDR3aa: CASSLDVTFKNTEAFF
v_gene: TRBV6-6; j_gene: TRBJ2-3; d_gene: NA; abundance: NA; CDR3nt: TGTGCCAGCGGGGATTTTGGGGCGGAGGCAGATACGCAGTATTTT; CDR3aa: CASGDFGAEADTQYF
v_gene: TRBV5-3; j_gene: TRBJ1-6; d_gene: NA; abundance: NA; CDR3nt: TGTGCCAGAAGCTTGCGTTTCAGCAGGGCGGCTTCACCCCTCCACTTT; CDR3aa: CARSLRFSRAASPLHF
v_gene: TRBV14; j_gene: TRBJ2-2; d_gene: TRBD1; abundance: NA; CDR3nt: TGTGCCAGCAGCCACCAACAGGGGTGGACCGGGGAGCTGTTTTTT; CDR3aa: CASSHQQGWTGELFF
v_gene: TRBV4-1; j_gene: TRBJ1-4; d_gene: NA; abundance: once; CDR3nt: TGCGCCAGCAGACAAATGGACAGAAAAAATGAAAAACTGTTTTTT; CDR3aa: CASRQMDRKNEKLFF
v_gene: TRBV6-6; j_gene: TRBJ2-7; d_gene: NA; abundance: NA; CDR3nt: TGTGCCAGCAGCCTTGGCAGCTCCTACGAGCAGTACTTC; CDR3aa: CASSLGSSYEQYF
v_gene: TRBV5-8; j_gene: TRBJ2-7; d_gene: NA; abundance: NA; CDR3nt: TGTGCCAGCAGCGCCTACGAGCAGTACTTC; CDR3aa: CASSAYEQYF
v_gene: TRBV5-1; j_gene: TRBJ1-4; d_gene: NA; abundance: NA; CDR3nt: TGCGCCAGCAGCTCGCAGGGCCTAAATGAAAAACTGTTTTTT; CDR3aa: CASSSQGLNEKLFF
v_gene: TRBV9; j_gene: TRBJ2-3; d_gene: TRBD1; abundance: NA; CDR3nt: TGTGCCAGCAGCGTAGCGGGACAGGGAGGAGATACGCAGTATTTT; CDR3aa: CASSVAGQGGDTQYF
v_gene: TRBV15; j_gene: TRBJ1-1; d_gene: NA; abundance: NA; CDR3nt: TGTGCCACCAGCAAGGTAGGCACTGAAGCTTTCTTT; CDR3aa: CATSKVGTEAFF
v_gene: TRBV14; j_gene: TRBJ2-7; d_gene: NA; abundance: NA; CDR3nt: TGTGCCAGCAGCCCCCGTCTAGCCCGTACGAGCACCTATTTCCACGAGCAGTACTTC; CDR3aa: CASSPRLARTSTYFHEQYF
v_gene: TRBV9; j_gene: TRBJ2-1; d_gene: NA; abundance: NA; CDR3nt: TGTGCCAGCAGCGTAGCTACAGGTTACAATGAGCAGTTCTTC; CDR3aa: CASSVATGYNEQFF
v_gene: TRBV18; j_gene: TRBJ2-1; d_gene: TRBD1; abundance: NA; CDR3nt: TGTGCCAGCTCACCAGGGACAGGGTCGGGCAATGAGCAGTTCTTC; CDR3aa: CASSPGTGSGNEQFF
v_gene: TRBV5-6; j_gene: TRBJ2-5; d_gene: NA; abundance: NA; CDR3nt: TGTGCCAGCAGCTTGGCAGTAGGGGGAGCGCAGACCCAGTACTTC; CDR3aa: CASSLAVGGAQTQYF
v_gene: TRBV5-1; j_gene: TRBJ2-7; d_gene: TRBD2; abundance: NA; CDR3nt: TGCGCCAGCAGCTTGGCCGGGGCTAGCGGAAACTACGAGCAGTACTTC; CDR3aa: CASSLAGASGNYEQYF
v_gene: TRBV7-2; j_gene: TRBJ2-7; d_gene: NA; abundance: NA; CDR3nt: TGTGCCAGCAGCTTAGATCTGGGGATCCTCTACGAGCAGTACTTC; CDR3aa: CASSLDLGILYEQYF
v_gene: TRBV5-5; j_gene: TRBJ2-1; d_gene: NA; abundance: NA; CDR3nt: TGTGCCAGCAGCTCACCCCGACAGGCCGGGCCCTACAATGAGCAGTTCTTC; CDR3aa: CASSSPRQAGPYNEQFF
v_gene: TRBV12-5; j_gene: TRBJ1-6; d_gene: NA; abundance: NA; CDR3nt: TGTGCTAGTGGTTCCTTGGGGGGCGGTAATTCACCCCTCCACTTT; CDR3aa: CASGSLGGGNSPLHF
v_gene: TRBV5-4; j_gene: TRBJ2-5; d_gene: TRBD2; abundance: NA; CDR3nt: TGTGCCAGCACGGAAGGAGCGGGGGAAGAGACCCAGTACTTC; CDR3aa: CASTEGAGEETQYF
v_gene: TRBV6-5; j_gene: TRBJ2-5; d_gene: NA; abundance: NA; CDR3nt: TGTGCCAGCAGTTACGCCGGAAGAGGCCAAGAGACCCAGTACTTC; CDR3aa: CASSYAGRGQETQYF
v_gene: TRBV2; j_gene: TRBJ1-2; d_gene: NA; abundance: NA; CDR3nt: TGTGCCATCCCCGCCGGGATCTATGGCTACACCTTC; CDR3aa: CAIPAGIYGYTF
v_gene: TRBV7-9; j_gene: TRBJ1-5; d_gene: TRBD1; abundance: NA; CDR3nt: TGTGCCAGCAGACCTGACAGGGTCGATCAGCCCCAGCATTTT; CDR3aa: CASRPDRVDQPQHF
v_gene: TRBV25-1; j_gene: TRBJ2-7; d_gene: NA; abundance: NA; CDR3nt: TGTGCCAGCAGTCAATGGGGGGACTGGCAGTACTTC; CDR3aa: CASSQWGDWQYF
v_gene: TRBV27; j_gene: TRBJ2-3; d_gene: NA; abundance: NA; CDR3nt: TGTGCCAGCAGTTTGAGTAGCACAGATACGCAGTATTTT; CDR3aa: CASSLSSTDTQYF
v_gene: TRBV13; j_gene: TRBJ2-7; d_gene: NA; abundance: NA; CDR3nt: TGTGCCAGCAGATCTACAGGGTACGAGCAGTACTTC; CDR3aa: CASRSTGYEQYF
v_gene: TRBV7-9; j_gene: TRBJ1-5; d_gene: NA; abundance: NA; CDR3nt: TGTGCCAGCAGCTTTAAGGGAGGGAGCAATCAGCCCCAGCATTTT; CDR3aa: CASSFKGGSNQPQHF
v_gene: TRBV5-6; j_gene: TRBJ2-5; d_gene: NA; abundance: NA; CDR3nt: TGTGCCAGCAGCTTGAGTGTCCAACCCCACCAAGAGACCCAGTACTTC; CDR3aa: CASSLSVQPHQETQYF
v_gene: TRBV11-3; j_gene: TRBJ2-1; d_gene: TRBD2; abundance: NA; CDR3nt: TGTGCCAGCAGCCTAGCGGGGGACAATGAGCAGTTCTTC; CDR3aa: CASSLAGDNEQFF
v_gene: TRBV6-1; j_gene: TRBJ2-7; d_gene: NA; abundance: NA; CDR3nt: TGTGCCAGCAGTGAAATGATTGGAGGGTACTCCTACGAGCAGTACTTC; CDR3aa: CASSEMIGGYSYEQYF
v_gene: TRBV2; j_gene: TRBJ2-2; d_gene: NA; abundance: NA; CDR3nt: TGTGCCACCCAGGGACTGATGAACACCGGGGAGCTGTTTTTT; CDR3aa: CATQGLMNTGELFF
v_gene: TRBV27; j_gene: TRBJ2-2; d_gene: NA; abundance: NA; CDR3nt: TGTGCCAGCAGTTTTAGCAGGGCGGGCACCGGGGAGCTGTTTTTT; CDR3aa: CASSFSRAGTGELFF
v_gene: TRBV7-8; j_gene: TRBJ2-7; d_gene: TRBD2; abundance: once; CDR3nt: TGTGCCAGCAGCCCCACCCCCGGGACTAGGGACCACGAGCAGTACTTC; CDR3aa: CASSPTPGTRDHEQYF
v_gene: TRBV10-2; j_gene: TRBJ2-7; d_gene: NA; abundance: NA; CDR3nt: TGCGCCAGCAGTGAAACTGTTGGGCTGGGGAGCTACGAGCAGTACTTC; CDR3aa: CASSETVGLGSYEQYF
v_gene: TRBV14; j_gene: TRBJ2-2; d_gene: NA; abundance: few; CDR3nt: TGTGCCAGCAGCCAATTTAACACCGGGGAGCTGTTTTTT; CDR3aa: CASSQFNTGELFF
v_gene: TRBV7-2; j_gene: TRBJ1-2; d_gene: NA; abundance: NA; CDR3nt: TGTGCCAGCAGCAAGAGGGACCCATCTCTATATGGCTACACCTTC; CDR3aa: CASSKRDPSLYGYTF
v_gene: TRBV5-1; j_gene: TRBJ2-6; d_gene: NA; abundance: NA; CDR3nt: TGCGCCAGCAGCTTGGATTCCACGCCCTCTGGGGCCAACGTCCTGACTTTC; CDR3aa: CASSLDSTPSGANVLTF
v_gene: TRBV11-2; j_gene: TRBJ1-1; d_gene: NA; abundance: NA; CDR3nt: TGTGCCAGCAGCCCTAGCACAGGGCTGAACACTGAAGCTTTCTTT; CDR3aa: CASSPSTGLNTEAFF
v_gene: TRBV6-4; j_gene: TRBJ1-6; d_gene: NA; abundance: NA; CDR3nt: TGTGCCAGCAGTGAGGCCCCGAGCTTTGGGTCACCCCTCCACTTT; CDR3aa: CASSEAPSFGSPLHF
v_gene: TRBV19; j_gene: TRBJ2-3; d_gene: TRBD2; abundance: NA; CDR3nt: TGTGCCAGTAGTACGCTAGCGGGGGGGATCACAGATACGCAGTATTTT; CDR3aa: CASSTLAGGITDTQYF
v_gene: TRBV6-6; j_gene: TRBJ2-3; d_gene: NA; abundance: NA; CDR3nt: TGTGCCAGCAGTCCTATTACAGATACGCAGTATTTT; CDR3aa: CASSPITDTQYF
v_gene: TRBV7-9; j_gene: TRBJ2-1; d_gene: TRBD2; abundance: NA; CDR3nt: TGTGCCAGCAGCCTTCGGGCGGGGGGGCTCAATGAGCAGTTCTTC; CDR3aa: CASSLRAGGLNEQFF
v_gene: TRBV4-1; j_gene: TRBJ1-1; d_gene: NA; abundance: NA; CDR3nt: TGCGCCAGCAGCCAAGGACCTGAAGCTTTCTTT; CDR3aa: CASSQGPEAFF
v_gene: TRBV5-6; j_gene: TRBJ2-5; d_gene: TRBD2; abundance: NA; CDR3nt: TGTGCCAGCAGAGGACTAGCGGGGGAGAGGGAGACCCAGTACTTC; CDR3aa: CASRGLAGERETQYF
v_gene: TRBV28; j_gene: TRBJ1-1; d_gene: NA; abundance: NA; CDR3nt: TGTGCCAGCAGTTTATTGGGGGACACTGAAGCTTTCTTT; CDR3aa: CASSLLGDTEAFF
v_gene: TRBV5-1; j_gene: TRBJ2-3; d_gene: NA; abundance: once; CDR3nt: TGCGCCAGCAGCCAGCGAGGGCCCACAGATACGCAGTATTTT; CDR3aa: CASSQRGPTDTQYF
v_gene: TRBV11-3; j_gene: TRBJ1-1; d_gene: NA; abundance: NA; CDR3nt: TGTGCCAGCAGCTTAGGGCTTGACACTGAAGCTTTCTTT; CDR3aa: CASSLGLDTEAFF
v_gene: TRBV19; j_gene: TRBJ2-2; d_gene: NA; abundance: NA; CDR3nt: TGTGCCAGTAGCCGCCGAGGGGCGGGCGGGGAGCTGTTTTTT; CDR3aa: CASSRRGAGGELFF
v_gene: TRBV6-5; j_gene: TRBJ1-4; d_gene: TRBD1; abundance: NA; CDR3nt: TGTGCCAGCAGTTACTCGGGACAGGGTATTGGAAAACTGTTTTTT; CDR3aa: CASSYSGQGIGKLFF
v_gene: TRBV6-4; j_gene: TRBJ2-7; d_gene: NA; abundance: NA; CDR3nt: TGTGCCAGCAGTGACCACCGGCAGGGTCGGTACGAGCAGTACTTC; CDR3aa: CASSDHRQGRYEQYF
v_gene: TRBV4-1; j_gene: TRBJ1-1; d_gene: NA; abundance: NA; CDR3nt: TGCGCCAGCAGCCAAAGATTATCGAATGCAGGTGTCACTGAAGCTTTCTTT; CDR3aa: CASSQRLSNAGVTEAFF
v_gene: TRBV9; j_gene: TRBJ2-1; d_gene: NA; abundance: NA; CDR3nt: TGTGCCAGCAGCAAGGGGGGGGCCCCCAATGAGCAGTTCTTC; CDR3aa: CASSKGGAPNEQFF
v_gene: TRBV27; j_gene: TRBJ2-3; d_gene: NA; abundance: NA; CDR3nt: TGTGCCAGCAGTTTTGGAGAGAAGCAGTATTTT; CDR3aa: CASSFGEKQYF